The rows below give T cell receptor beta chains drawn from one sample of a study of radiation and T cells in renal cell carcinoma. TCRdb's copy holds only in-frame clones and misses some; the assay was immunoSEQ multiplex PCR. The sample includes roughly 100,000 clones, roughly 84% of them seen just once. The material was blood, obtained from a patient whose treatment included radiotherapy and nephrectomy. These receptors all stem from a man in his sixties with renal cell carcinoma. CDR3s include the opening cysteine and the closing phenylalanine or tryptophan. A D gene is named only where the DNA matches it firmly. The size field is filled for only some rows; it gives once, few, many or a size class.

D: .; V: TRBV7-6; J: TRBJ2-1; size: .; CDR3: CASSDGTTYEQFF; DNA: TGTGCCAGCAGCGACGGGACAACCTATGAGCAGTTCTTC
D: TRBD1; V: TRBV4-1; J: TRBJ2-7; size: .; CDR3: CASRSSPGQGAPNEQYF; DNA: TGCGCCAGCAGGTCCTCCCCGGGACAGGGGGCCCCCAACGAGCAGTACTTC
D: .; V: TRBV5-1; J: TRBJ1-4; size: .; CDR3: CASSLLWGGTNEKLFF; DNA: TGCGCCAGCAGCTTGCTCTGGGGAGGCACTAATGAAAAACTGTTTTTT
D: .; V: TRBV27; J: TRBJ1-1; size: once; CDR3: CASSHKTTGNTEAFF; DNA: TGTGCCAGCAGCCACAAAACGACAGGGAACACTGAAGCTTTCTTT
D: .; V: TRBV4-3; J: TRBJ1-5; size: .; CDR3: CASSQDPLAGQPQHF; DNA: TGCGCCAGCAGCCAAGACCCGTTGGCGGGTCAGCCCCAGCATTTT
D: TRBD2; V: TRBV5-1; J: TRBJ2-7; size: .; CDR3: CASSVPSGGSYEQYF; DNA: TGCGCCAGCAGCGTTCCTAGCGGGGGCTCCTACGAGCAGTACTTC
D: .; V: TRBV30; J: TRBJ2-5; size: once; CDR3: CAWSPTTRVETQYF; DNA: TGTGCCTGGAGTCCAACCACTCGGGTTGAGACCCAGTACTTC
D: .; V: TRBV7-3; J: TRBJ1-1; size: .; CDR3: CASSLNGQDGTEAFF; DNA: TGTGCCAGCAGCTTAAATGGGCAGGATGGCACTGAAGCTTTCTTT
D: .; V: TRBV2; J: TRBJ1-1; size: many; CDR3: CASSVEANTEAFF; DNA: TGTGCCAGCAGTGTCGAGGCCAACACTGAAGCTTTCTTT
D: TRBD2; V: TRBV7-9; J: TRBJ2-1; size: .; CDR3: CASSLSSGSYNEQFF; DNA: TGTGCCAGCAGCTTATCCAGCGGGAGCTACAATGAGCAGTTCTTC
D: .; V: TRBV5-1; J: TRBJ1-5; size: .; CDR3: CASSLGTPGNQPQHF; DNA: TGCGCCAGCAGCTTGGGGACCCCTGGCAATCAGCCCCAGCATTTT
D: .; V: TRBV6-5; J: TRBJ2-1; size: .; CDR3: CASSYSPWGENEQFF; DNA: TGTGCCAGCAGTTACTCGCCCTGGGGTGAAAATGAGCAGTTCTTC
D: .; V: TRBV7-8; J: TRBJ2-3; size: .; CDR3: CASSLVVDTQYF; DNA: TGTGCCAGCAGCTTAGTTGTTGATACGCAGTATTTT
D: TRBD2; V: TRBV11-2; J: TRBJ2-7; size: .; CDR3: CASSLAGGGSYEQYF; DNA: TGTGCCAGCTCCCTTGCGGGGGGAGGGTCTTACGAGCAGTACTTC
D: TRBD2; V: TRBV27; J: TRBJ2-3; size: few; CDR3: CASSTGLAGTTDTQYF; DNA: TGTGCCAGCAGTACCGGACTAGCGGGAACCACAGATACGCAGTATTTT
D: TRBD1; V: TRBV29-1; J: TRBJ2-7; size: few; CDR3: CSVLGQSYEQYF; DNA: TGCAGCGTCCTGGGACAGTCATACGAGCAGTACTTC
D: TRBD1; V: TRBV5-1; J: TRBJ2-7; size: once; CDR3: CASSSRPGQDLVYEQYF; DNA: TGCGCCAGCAGCTCCCGCCCCGGACAGGACCTTGTCTACGAGCAGTACTTC
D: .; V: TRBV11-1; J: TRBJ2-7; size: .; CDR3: CASSLTAGGEQYF; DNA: TGTGCCAGCAGCTTAACAGCCGGGGGCGAGCAGTACTTC
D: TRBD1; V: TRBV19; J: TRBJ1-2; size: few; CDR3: CASSTIPGGQPNGYTF; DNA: TGTGCCAGTAGTACCATACCTGGGGGACAGCCAAATGGCTACACCTTC
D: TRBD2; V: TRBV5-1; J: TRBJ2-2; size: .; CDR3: CASSSGLDGAGELFF; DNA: TGCGCCAGCAGCTCCGGACTAGACGGGGCCGGGGAGCTGTTTTTT